Below are 20 T cell receptor beta chains sequenced from a single sample in a study of shared clonotypes between healthy human individuals. Here immunoSEQ multiplex PCR was the method, and the copy in TCRdb shows in-frame clones only, minus some. The sample carries about 2.3 million clones, around 93% recorded once. Sequenced input: naive CD4+ T cells from PBMCs. Noted subset: CD45RA+ positively selected. All receptors derive from a man aged 18 to 29 in good health. Some clones in this sample may be carry-over from other donors' samples.

The chain has TRBV28 and TRBJ2-5, with 9 bases identical to TRBD1. The CDR3 is made up of 13 amino acids. Trimming removed 4 bases from V and 9 bases from J; junction bases left unmatched: 6. Germline V gene lookup returns CDR1 MDHEN and CDR2 SYDVKM. The CDR3 nucleotides read TGTGCCAGCAGTTCCGGGACAGGGTTAGCCCAGTACTTC. Translating it yields CASSSGTGLAQYF.

V and J are TRBV7-9 and TRBJ2-1; TRBD2 matches 11 bases. CDR3 size: 15 residues. Germline trimming cut 2 bases from V and 7 bases from J; bases unmatched to any gene: 4. The V gene's germline CDR1 is SEHNR and CDR2 FQNEAQ (reference sequence). The CDR3 nucleotides are TGTGCCAGCAGCTTATCTAGCGGGAGGAGGAATGAGCAGTTCTTC. Amino acid sequence: CASSLSSGRRNEQFF. Drawing the rest from reference TRBV7-9 and TRBJ2-1, the complete variable domain is DTGVSQNPRHKITKRGQNVTFRCDPISEHNRLYWYRQTLGQGPEFLTYFQNEAQLEKSRLLSDRFSAERPKGSFSTLEIQRTEQGDSAMYLCASSLSSGRRNEQFFGPGTRLTVL.

A remark on this clone: Distinct nucleotide sequences in the sample also encode this CDR3. V and J are TRBV5-1 and TRBJ2-4; 11 bases align to TRBD2. The CDR3 sequence is 14 residues long. Germline CDR1 and CDR2: SGHRS and YFSETQ. Unmatched junction bases numbered 5, after V lost 4 bases and J lost 8 bases. In DNA, the CDR3 is TGCGCCAGCAGCCAAACTAGCGGGAGAGACATTCAGTACTTC. Encoded protein: CASSQTSGRDIQYF.

Regarding this clone: A much larger clonotype is one base distant, so this may be a read error. In the same sample, other DNA sequences code for this CDR3. The chain couples TRBV5-1 to TRBJ1-5; D uncertain. With 0 bases removed from V and 1 base from J, the gap between germline ends came to 2 bases. Germline lookup yields CDR1 SGHRS and CDR2 YFSETQ. There are 13 residues in the CDR3. The CDR3 DNA sequence: TGCGCCAGCAGCTTGGGCAGCAATCAGCCCCAGCATTTT. Translated, it gives CASSLGSNQPQHF.

The chain couples TRBV28 to TRBJ2-4; D unresolved. Trimming took off 5 bases at V and 9 bases at J, with 11 bases between the two ends. Germline assignment: CDR1 MDHEN and CDR2 SYDVKM. The CDR3 loop spans 12 amino acids. This CDR3 is CASSLRQPIQYF. CDR3 coding DNA: TGTGCCAGCAGTCTCCGCCAGCCCATTCAGTACTTC.

This clone was detected once. This chain links TRBV11-1 with TRBJ2-7; 7 nucleotides match TRBD1. This CDR3 contains 13 residues. CDR1 and CDR2 from the germline V gene are SGHAT and FQDESV (reference sequence). The J segment lost 3 bases and the V segment lost 3 bases, leaving 2 bases of the junction unmatched. For the CDR3, the DNA is TGTGCCAGCAGCTTCCGGGACAGCTACGAGCAGTACTTC. Protein sequence: CASSFRDSYEQYF.

There are a few counts of this clone. The chain has TRBV10-3 and TRBJ2-7; perhaps TRBD1 as D (6 bases). Trimming pared 8 bases from V and 6 bases from J, leaving 20 bases between. CDR1 ENHRY and CDR2 SYGVKD come from the germline V gene. The CDR3 extends over 14 amino acids. Here the CDR3 DNA reads TGTGCCATCCGCGACACTCAACAGGGTTCCGAGCAGTACTTC. It is translated as CAIRDTQQGSEQYF.

The V gene is TRBV5-1, the J gene TRBJ2-2; D call uncertain. CDR3 length equals 14 residues. Per germline, CDR1 SGHRS and CDR2 YFSETQ. V was trimmed by 8 bases and J by 1 base, leaving 12 bases between them. CDR3 in DNA: TGCGCCAGTGGGTGGTCCGGGAACACCGGGGAGCTGTTTTTT. Encoded protein: CASGWSGNTGELFF.

The V and J genes are TRBV5-3 and TRBJ1-1; D perhaps matches TRBD1 (5 bases). TRBV5-3 is labeled an ORF, and its function is uncertain. V lost 4 bases and J 0 bases, leaving 13 bases between the germline ends. The CDR3 contains 15 residues. CDR3 sequence: CARSLGEGLNTEAFF. CDR3 nucleotide sequence: TGTGCCAGAAGCCTGGGGGAGGGGTTGAACACTGAAGCTTTCTTT.

The chain employs TRBV2 and TRBJ1-1, with a tentative D call TRBD1 (5 bases). Trimming stripped 8 bases from V and 1 base from J, with 17 bases between. Germline CDR1 is SNHLY and CDR2 is FYNNEI. The CDR3 spans 15 residues. CDR3 nucleotides: TGTGCCAGCGGACTTTCGACAGTGAGGAACACTGAAGCTTTCTTT. Encoded protein: CASGLSTVRNTEAFF.

V and J are TRBV19 and TRBJ1-5; no clear D gene. The ends were cut back, 8 bases at V and 2 bases at J, with 13 bases in the middle. The CDR3 runs to 14 residues. Germline V gene sequence: CDR1 LNHDA, CDR2 SQIVND (reference sequence). In DNA form, the CDR3 reads TGTGCCAGTCACAGCGGGCCAGGCAATCAGCCCCAGCATTTT. Protein sequence: CASHSGPGNQPQHF.

This clone occurred a few times. Other DNA sequences within the sample encode an identical CDR3. The gene calls are TRBV7-9 and TRBJ1-1; the D is unclear. CDR3 length: 11 residues. Germline CDR1 reads SEHNR; CDR2 reads FQNEAQ (reference sequence). V was trimmed by 1 base and J by 7 bases, leaving 4 bases between them. The CDR3 region is CASSLVGEAFF. The CDR3 DNA follows: TGTGCCAGCAGCTTAGTTGGTGAAGCTTTCTTT. Supplemented by reference TRBV7-9 and TRBJ1-1, the full variable domain reads DTGVSQNPRHKITKRGQNVTFRCDPISEHNRLYWYRQTLGQGPEFLTYFQNEAQLEKSRLLSDRFSAERPKGSFSTLEIQRTEQGDSAMYLCASSLVGEAFFGQGTRLTVV.

This chain links TRBV5-4 with TRBJ2-7; either TRBD1 or TRBD2 may fit D (5 bases each). Germline V lookup: CDR1 SGHNT, CDR2 YYREEE (reference sequence). The CDR3 is 15 residues long. Trimming left V 0 bases short and J 1 base short, with 11 bases between. The CDR3 DNA reads as TGTGCCAGCAGCTTGGGTCCGGGACCATCCTACGAGCAGTACTTC. It encodes CASSLGPGPSYEQYF. Full variable domain (rest looked up from reference TRBV5-4 and TRBJ2-7): ETGVTQSPTHLIKTRGQQVTLRCSSQSGHNTVSWYQQALGQGPQFIFQYYREEENGRGNFPPRFSGLQFPNYSSELNVNALELDDSALYLCASSLGPGPSYEQYFGPGTRLTVT.

The V call is TRBV5-1, the J call TRBJ2-2; D may be TRBD2 (6 bases). CDR1 SGHRS and CDR2 YFSETQ come from the germline V gene. The CDR3 loop spans 14 amino acids. Trimming pared 4 bases from V and 1 base from J, leaving 8 bases between. DNA of the CDR3: TGCGCCAGCAGCACTAGCAGGAACACCGGGGAGCTGTTTTTT. It codes for CASSTSRNTGELFF.

The chain employs TRBV6-1 and TRBJ1-5; D gene ambiguous. Trimming shortened V by 4 bases and J by 2 bases, and 18 bases separated the two germline ends. This CDR3 has 17 residues. Germline CDR1 is MNHNS and CDR2 is SASEGT. CDR3 nucleotides: TGTGCCAGCAGTGCCCGACCCTCACCAGAGGGCAATCAGCCCCAGCATTTT. This gives the protein CASSARPSPEGNQPQHF.

The V and J genes are TRBV7-2 and TRBJ2-7; tentative D call: TRBD1 (6 bases). This CDR3 region has 13 residues. V was pared by 5 bases and J by 6 bases, with 14 bases between. In germline, CDR1 is SGHTA, CDR2 FQGNSA. The CDR3 here is CASSVLQGPEQYF. The CDR3 coding sequence is TGTGCCAGCAGCGTCCTACAGGGACCCGAGCAGTACTTC. The full variable domain, in which reference TRBV7-2 and TRBJ2-7 provide the parts outside the CDR3, is GAGVSQSPSNKVTEKGKDVELRCDPISGHTALYWYRQSLGQGLEFLIYFQGNSAPDKSGLPSDRFSAERTGGSVSTLTIQRTQQEDSAVYLCASSVLQGPEQYFGPGTRLTVT.

The chain couples TRBV6-6 to TRBJ2-1; TRBD2 matches 9 bases. Germline-derived CDR1 and CDR2 are MNHNY and SVGAGI (reference sequence). The CDR3 covers 14 residues. V lost 4 bases and J lost 9; bases outside the gene matches: 7. CDR3 sequence reads: CASSSGSGRFEQFF. CDR3 nucleotide sequence: TGTGCCAGCAGTTCCGGTAGCGGGAGATTTGAGCAGTTCTTC.

The gene calls are TRBV9 and TRBJ1-5; no reliable D call. The V end lost 0 bases, the J end lost 3 bases, and 7 bases lay between the germline ends. The CDR3 is 14 amino acids. Germline V gene sequence: CDR1 SGDLS, CDR2 YYNGEE. CDR3 loop: CASSVDGNNQPQHF. The CDR3, as DNA: TGTGCCAGCAGCGTAGACGGCAACAATCAGCCCCAGCATTTT.

This sequence joins TRBV9 and TRBJ2-7, with 10 bases aligning to TRBD1. V gave up 0 bases and J gave up 4 bases; unmatched junction bases: 7. This CDR3 has 16 amino acids. Per the germline V gene, CDR1 is SGDLS and CDR2 is YYNGEE. The CDR3 sequence: CASSVAEGQGKYEQYF. As DNA, the CDR3 is TGTGCCAGCAGCGTAGCTGAGGGACAGGGGAAATACGAGCAGTACTTC. The variable domain in full, completed from reference TRBV9 and TRBJ2-7, reads DSGVTQTPKHLITATGQRVTLRCSPRSGDLSVYWYQQSLDQGLQFLIQYYNGEERAKGNILERFSAQQFPDLHSELNLSSLELGDSALYFCASSVAEGQGKYEQYFGPGTRLTVT.

The V and J genes are TRBV7-9 and TRBJ2-3; D is undetermined. CDR1 is SEHNR, CDR2 FQNEAQ, per germline (reference sequence). V was trimmed by 7 bases and J by 2 bases, leaving 10 bases between them. The CDR3 totals 13 residues. This CDR3 is CASTLAATDTQYF. As DNA, the CDR3 is TGTGCCAGCACCCTGGCGGCCACAGATACGCAGTATTTT.